What follows are 20 T cell receptor beta chains derived from one specimen sequenced in a study of blood T cell repertoires in COVID-19 (dated by TCRdb to about 2020). To prepare the library, the immunoSEQ multiplex PCR assay was applied. The source is immuneACCESS, and TCRdb retained only in-frame sequences with V and J called. Part of the clones is not carried over; for the studies checked, unresolved V genes explain less than half of this, and the remainder is unexplained. In all, the sample holds a few hundred thousand clones, and roughly 84% of those were seen once. The ten largest clones add up to 0.87% of the sample. What was sequenced was peripheral blood. These receptors all stem from a human donor with COVID-19, enrolled during active disease. The donor label of this sample is uncertain.

This clone turned up a few times. This sequence joins TRBV12-3 or TRBV12-4 and TRBJ2-1, with 7 bases fitting TRBD2. J gave up 9 bases and V 7 bases, and 6 bases lay outside the gene matches. The CDR3 has 12 residues. As DNA, the CDR3 is TGTGCCAGCATCCGGGGAGGGTCTGAGCAGTTCTTC. It codes for CASIRGGSEQFF.

The rearrangement links TRBV7-8 to TRBJ2-3; 10 positions agree with TRBD2. The germline CDR1 and CDR2 sequences are SGHVS and FQNEAQ. The CDR3 totals 19 residues. V shed 1 base and J 4 bases; nucleotides not matched to a gene: 14. CDR3 sequence (DNA): TGTGCCAGCAGCTTAGGGGGGACCGGGCTAGCGGGAGTAGCAGATACGCAGTATTTT. It is translated as CASSLGGTGLAGVADTQYF.

The chain recombines TRBV27 with TRBJ1-5, with D possibly matching TRBD1 (6 bases). Trimming left V 3 bases short and J 3 bases short, with 9 bases between. The CDR3 is 14 amino acids. The germline V gene encodes CDR1 MNHEY and CDR2 SMNVEV (reference sequence). CDR3 region: CASSFDRFNQPQHF. As DNA, the CDR3 is TGTGCCAGCAGTTTCGACAGGTTCAATCAGCCCCAGCATTTT.

The CDR3 coding sequence is TGTGCCAGCAGCCTGGACAGGGCCCAGCCCCAGCATTTT. Translating it yields CASSLDRAQPQHF. V usage is TRBV7-2 and J usage is TRBJ1-5; 8 bases agree with TRBD1. Germline CDR1 SGHTA, CDR2 FQGNSA. With V trimmed by 5 bases and J by 7 bases, 4 bases remained unmatched. This CDR3 has 13 amino acids.

Concerning this clone: This sample also contains other DNA sequences that code for the same CDR3. This rearrangement joins TRBV5-1 to TRBJ2-7; 8 nucleotides align to TRBD1. The CDR3 is made up of 15 amino acids. Germline V gene data show CDR1 as SGHRS and CDR2 as YFSETQ. Trimming cost V 4 bases and J 0 bases; bases outside gene matches: 6. CDR3 in amino acids: CASSPRQGSSYEQYF. The DNA for the CDR3 is TGCGCCAGCAGCCCCAGACAGGGGAGCTCCTACGAGCAGTACTTC.

Comment on this clone: A read error may account for a junction end that differs from germline. V is TRBV11-3 and J is TRBJ2-5, with a possible D match to TRBD1 (6 bases). Per germline, CDR1 SGHNT and CDR2 YENEEA. The CDR3 has 13 amino acids. CDR3 in DNA: TGTGCCAGCAGCCGGGACACTCAAGAGGCCCAGTACTTC. It encodes CASSRDTQEAQYF.

V gene TRBV27 combines with J gene TRBJ2-3; TRBD2 matches 11 bases. The CDR3 has 16 amino acids. Per germline, CDR1 MNHEY and CDR2 SMNVEV (reference sequence). V was clipped by 5 bases and J by 4 bases; unmatched bases: 8. CDR3 sequence reads: CASSLSGREGADTQYF. CDR3 sequence (DNA): TGTGCCAGCAGTCTTAGCGGGAGGGAAGGGGCAGATACGCAGTATTTT.

The gene calls are TRBV4-1 and TRBJ1-6, with 9 bases fitting TRBD1. The trim removed 4 bases at V and 0 bases at J, leaving 10 bases unmatched. CDR1 is MGHRA, CDR2 YSYEKL, per germline. CDR3 length: 19 amino acids. CDR3 sequence (DNA): TGCGCCAGCAGCCGGGGCTGGGACAGGGCAAGCTCCTATAATTCACCCCTCCACTTT. As protein: CASSRGWDRASSYNSPLHF.

The chain links TRBV5-6 to TRBJ1-2; possibly TRBD1 for D (6 bases). Per the germline V gene, CDR1 is SGHDT and CDR2 is YYEEEE. V was cut by 4 bases and J by 8 bases, with 21 bases left in between. The CDR3 spans 15 residues. CDR3 nucleotides: TGTGCCAGCAGCGGGTCAGGGGTCCGACTCTACGGCTACACCTTC. The encoded protein is CASSGSGVRLYGYTF.

This clone was found once. The chain has TRBV7-2 and TRBJ2-5, with 14 bases fitting TRBD2. Germline V gene sequence: CDR1 SGHTA, CDR2 FQGNSA. The CDR3 consists of 16 residues. J lost 3 bases, V lost 2 bases, and 2 bases had no gene match. CDR3 sequence (DNA): TGTGCCAGCAGCTTATGGGGACTAGCGGGGGAAGAGACCCAGTACTTC. Translated, it gives CASSLWGLAGEETQYF.

V usage is TRBV27 and J usage is TRBJ1-4; possible D gene TRBD1, 6 bases. Germline assignment: CDR1 MNHEY and CDR2 SMNVEV (reference sequence). V was pared by 0 bases and J by 0 bases, with 17 bases between. This CDR3 is built from 19 residues. CDR3 sequence reads: CASSLSAGGISATNEKLFF. Here the CDR3 DNA reads TGTGCCAGCAGTTTATCTGCGGGGGGCATTTCCGCAACTAATGAAAAACTGTTTTTT. The variable domain in full, completed from reference TRBV27 and TRBJ1-4, reads EAQVTQNPRYLITVTGKKLTVTCSQNMNHEYMSWYRQDPGLGLRQIYYSMNVEVTDKGDVPEGYKVSRKEKRNFPLILESPSPNQTSLYFCASSLSAGGISATNEKLFFGSGTQLSVL.

This chain uses TRBV6-2 or TRBV6-3 with TRBJ2-1; 7 bases are shared with TRBD2. V lost 2 bases and J lost 7; bases outside the gene matches: 8. Germline assignment: CDR1 MNHEY and CDR2 SVGEGT. The CDR3 runs to 15 residues. For the CDR3, the DNA is TGTGCCAGCAGTTACCTCACTGGGAGGGCAAATGAGCAGTTCTTC. The encoded protein is CASSYLTGRANEQFF.

This clone was seen only once. The chain uses TRBV19 and TRBJ1-5; perhaps TRBD1 as D (6 bases). CDR3 length: 13 amino acids. Germline V gene sequence: CDR1 LNHDA, CDR2 SQIVND (reference sequence). V dropped 5 bases and J dropped 4 bases, with 9 bases sitting between them. CDR3 nucleotides: TGTGCCAGTAGTGCCACAGGGAATCAGCCCCAGCATTTT. This sequence encodes CASSATGNQPQHF.

There are a few counts of this clone. Other DNA sequences in this specimen translate into the identical CDR3. The chain uses TRBV29-1 and TRBJ2-1; tentatively, D is TRBD2 (6 bases). Trimming left V 5 bases short and J 0 bases short, with 11 bases between. Per the germline V gene, CDR1 is SQVTM and CDR2 is ANQGSEA. This CDR3 comprises 14 residues. CDR3 DNA sequence: TGCAGCGTTTCAGGAGGGAGCTCCTACAATGAGCAGTTCTTC. As protein: CSVSGGSSYNEQFF.

The gene calls are TRBV6-5 and TRBJ1-1; TRBD1 matches 7 bases. V shed 6 bases and J 3 bases; nucleotides not matched to a gene: 4. Germline lookup yields CDR1 MNHEY and CDR2 SVGAGI. The length of the CDR3 is 13 residues. In nucleotides, the CDR3 is TGTGCCAGCAGGAACACAGGGGACACTGAAGCTTTCTTT. Amino acids: CASRNTGDTEAFF.

DNA for the CDR3: TGTGCCAGCAGTTCGAGGGACAACATGAACACTGAAGCTTTCTTT. As protein: CASSSRDNMNTEAFF. The chain joins TRBV6-6 to TRBJ1-1, with D possibly matching TRBD1 (6 bases). This CDR3 is 15 amino acids long. The germline V gene encodes CDR1 MNHNY and CDR2 SVGAGI (reference sequence). Trimming took 4 bases from V and 0 from J, leaving 12 bases between them.

This sequence joins TRBV29-1 and TRBJ1-1; 10 bases align to TRBD1. The length of the CDR3 is 14 residues. The V gene end was trimmed by 2 bases and the J gene end by 10 bases; junction bases not matched to a gene: 10. Germline values: CDR1 SQVTM, CDR2 ANQGSEA. The CDR3 DNA reads as TGCAGCGTTGAATCCCGGGACAGGGGATTAAGAGCTTTCTTT. Translation: CSVESRDRGLRAFF.

The J gene is TRBJ1-6, the V gene TRBV28; no definite D call. The V and J ends lost 2 bases and 7 bases respectively, with 15 bases between them. The CDR3 runs to 16 residues. From germline, CDR1 is MDHEN and CDR2 SYDVKM. CDR3 sequence (DNA): TGTGCCAGCAGTTTAGCGACGGCCTCGGGGAATTCACCCCTCCACTTT. This codes for CASSLATASGNSPLHF.

The J gene is TRBJ2-7, the V gene TRBV9, with D maybe TRBD2 (6 bases). V lost 1 base to trimming and J lost 3 bases, with 20 bases between them. CDR3 size: 17 residues. The germline V gene has CDR1 SGDLS and CDR2 YYNGEE. CDR3 loop: CASSVRDSFVGGYEQYF. CDR3 nucleotides: TGTGCCAGCAGCGTACGGGACTCTTTTGTGGGAGGCTACGAGCAGTACTTC.

This clone was picked up a small number of times. V gene TRBV15 combines with J gene TRBJ2-1; tentatively, D is TRBD1 (6 bases). The V end lost 11 bases, the J end lost 1 base, and 12 bases lay between the germline ends. Germline V gives CDR1 LNHNV, CDR2 YYDKDF (reference sequence). The CDR3 spans 13 residues. CDR3: CASGQPSYNEQFF. The CDR3 nucleotides are TGTGCCTCCGGACAGCCATCCTACAATGAGCAGTTCTTC.